This T cell receptor (beta chain) was retrieved from a study of T cell repertoires in ileal Crohn's disease. Study summary: Operated complications were stricturing disease (approximately 60%) and penetrating disease (approximately 39%). Thiopurines (under 12) or anti-TNF agents (18) were given postoperatively to about half.

Study-wide findings and caveats: Compared with non-smokers, active smokers at surgery showed more clonal expansions.

A remark on this clone: Its antigen is not identified.

The repertoire was sequenced with immunoSEQ multiplex PCR; TCRdb's copy has only in-frame clones and lacks some. Found here are 17,000 or so clones, about 70% of them singletons; the top ten hold about 4%. Time point indicated: inflamed ileum from the surgical specimen. The germline CDR1 and CDR2 sequences are SGHDT and YYEEEE. The germline V and J ends were trimmed by 0 bases and 7 bases, with 13 bases remaining between them. The CDR3 is 14 residues long. The J gene is TRBJ1-2, the V gene TRBV5-6; weak D call: TRBD1 (5 bases). This clonotype was sampled from an adult with Crohn's disease. The sample was ileal tissue. CDR3 in amino acids: CASSLGQGGLGYTF. CDR3 DNA sequence: TGTGCCAGCAGCTTGGGGCAGGGCGGCCTTGGCTACACCTTC. Full variable domain (outside the CDR3, taken from reference TRBV5-6 and TRBJ1-2): DAGVTQSPTHLIKTRGQQVTLRCSPKSGHDTVSWYQQALGQGPQFIFQYYEEEERQRGNFPDRFSGHQFPNYSSELNVNALLLGDSALYLCASSLGQGGLGYTFGSGTRLTVV.